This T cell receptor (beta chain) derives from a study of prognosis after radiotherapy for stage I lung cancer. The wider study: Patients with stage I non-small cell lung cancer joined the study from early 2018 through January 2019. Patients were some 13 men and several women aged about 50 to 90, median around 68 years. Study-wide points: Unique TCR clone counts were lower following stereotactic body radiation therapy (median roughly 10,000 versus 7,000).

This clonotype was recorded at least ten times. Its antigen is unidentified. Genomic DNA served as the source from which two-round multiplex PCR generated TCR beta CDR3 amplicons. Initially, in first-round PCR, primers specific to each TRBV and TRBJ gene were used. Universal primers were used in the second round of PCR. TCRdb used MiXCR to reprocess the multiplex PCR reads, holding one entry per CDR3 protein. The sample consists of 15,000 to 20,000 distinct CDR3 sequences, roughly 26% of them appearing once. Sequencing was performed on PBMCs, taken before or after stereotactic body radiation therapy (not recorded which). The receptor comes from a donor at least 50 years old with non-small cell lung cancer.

The CDR3: CASRTAMNTEAFF. CDR3 DNA: TGTGCCAGCAGGACAGCGATGAACACTGAAGCTTTCTTT. The chain combines TRBV7-9 with TRBJ1-1; D might be TRBD1 (5 bases). Trimming removed 6 bases from V and 0 bases from J, with 8 bases in between. Germline CDR1 is SEHNR and CDR2 is FQNEAQ (reference sequence). This CDR3 contains 13 residues.